Following are 11 T cell receptor beta chains from one sample sequenced in a study of CD8 T cells in ankylosing spondylitis. TCRdb recomputed calls from the 5' RACE reads with MiXCR, one row per CDR3 protein. The profile covers around 150,000 distinct CDR3 sequences, with under 45% appearing a single time and 15% taken by the ten largest. The sequencing sample was made of synovial fluid, either unsorted or a sorted T cell fraction (not recorded which). Every receptor here comes from a male donor with ankylosing spondylitis.

J is TRBJ2-3 and V is TRBV6-4; 7 bases map to TRBD2. The CDR3 is made up of 16 amino acids. CDR1 MRHNA and CDR2 SNTAGT come from the germline V gene. With V trimmed by 2 bases and J by 3 bases, 8 bases remained unmatched. The CDR3 region has the DNA TGTGCCAGCAGTGACGAGGGCGGGAGAGGGACAGATACGCAGTATTTT. This translates into CASSDEGGRGTDTQYF.

V is TRBV7-8 and J is TRBJ2-7, with D tentatively TRBD1 (6 bases). Deletions cut 5 bases from V and 0 bases from J, with 20 bases between. Germline lookup yields CDR1 SGHVS and CDR2 FQNEAQ. The CDR3 is made up of 17 amino acids. As DNA, the CDR3 is TGTGCCAGCAGCCCGCCCCCGGGACATCGGAGCTCCTACGAGCAGTACTTC. As protein: CASSPPPGHRSSYEQYF.

The V gene is TRBV12-5, the J gene TRBJ2-7; 7 bases align to TRBD1. The junction had 8 bases not matched to a gene; V was cut back by 4 bases and J by 5 bases. Germline CDR1 is LGHNT and CDR2 is FRNRAP. The CDR3 has 14 amino acids. This CDR3 reads CASGSHLGGHEQYF. CDR3 DNA sequence: TGTGCTAGTGGTTCCCACCTAGGGGGCCACGAGCAGTACTTC.

The gene calls are TRBV4-2 and TRBJ2-1; 10 positions match TRBD1. Trimming removed 4 bases from V and 6 bases from J; junction bases left unmatched: 9. The CDR3 is 16 amino acids. The germline V gene encodes CDR1 LGHNA and CDR2 YNFKEQ. The CDR3 region has the DNA TGTGCCAGCAGCCCAAGGAAGGGACAGGGGCTCAATGAGCAGTTCTTC. Its translation is CASSPRKGQGLNEQFF.

The rearrangement links TRBV10-3 to TRBJ1-2; 8 bases fit TRBD1. Germline lookup yields CDR1 ENHRY and CDR2 SYGVKD. With V trimmed by 7 bases and J by 4 bases, 5 bases remained unmatched. This CDR3 has 13 amino acids. Here the CDR3 DNA reads TGTGCCATCACCCCGACAGGGGCCTATGGCTACACCTTC. It encodes CAITPTGAYGYTF.

A note on this clonotype: The junction shows a germline mismatch at one end, possibly a read error. The CDR3 is CASSLRGKGSVGETQYF. As DNA, the CDR3 is TGTGCTAGCAGCTTGAGGGGCAAGGGCAGCGTAGGAGAGACCCAGTACTTC. V usage is TRBV7-7 and J usage is TRBJ2-5; perhaps D is TRBD1 or TRBD2 (5 bases each). Germline V gene sequence: CDR1 SSHAT, CDR2 FNYEAQ (reference sequence). The CDR3 spans 17 residues.

The chain uses TRBV5-1 and TRBJ2-7; D possibly corresponds to TRBD2 (6 bases). Deletions cut 4 bases from V and 7 bases from J, with 18 bases between. Germline values: CDR1 SGHRS, CDR2 YFSETQ. The CDR3 length is 14 residues. CDR3 bases: TGCGCCAGCAGCAGAGGTAGCGGATGGTTTGAGCAGTACTTC. Its translation is CASSRGSGWFEQYF.

The J gene is TRBJ2-2, the V gene TRBV6-4; D gene uncertain. CDR3 length: 14 amino acids. CDR1 and CDR2 from the germline V gene are MRHNA and SNTAGT. Trimming removed 3 bases from V and 0 bases from J, with 5 bases in between. The CDR3, as DNA: TGTGCCAGCAGTGAGTCGGCGAACACCGGGGAGCTGTTTTTT. Translation: CASSESANTGELFF.

CDR3 DNA: TGCGCCAGCAGCTTCGGTTGGGGCCGTTCCTACAATGAGCAGTTCTTC. Protein product: CASSFGWGRSYNEQFF. The chain carries TRBV5-1 and TRBJ2-1, with D perhaps matching TRBD1 (5 bases). Germline lookup yields CDR1 SGHRS and CDR2 YFSETQ. The CDR3 totals 16 residues. V lost 2 bases, J lost 1 base, and 13 bases lay in between.

J is TRBJ2-1 and V is TRBV7-3; TRBD2 matches 11 bases. Germline CDR1 and CDR2: SGHTA and FQGTGA. The ends lost 2 bases at V and 9 bases at J; junction bases unmatched: 6. The CDR3 has 15 amino acids. CDR3 in DNA: TGTGCCAGCAGCTTACGTAGCGGGAGGGCAGCTGAGCAGTTCTTC. Its protein is CASSLRSGRAAEQFF.

A single count supports this clonotype. The gene calls are TRBV20-1 and TRBJ1-4; D is uncertain. Trimming left V 0 bases short and J 8 bases short, with 10 bases between. Germline lookup yields CDR1 DFQATT and CDR2 SNEGSKA (reference sequence). The CDR3 is made up of 13 amino acids. The DNA of the CDR3 is TGCAGTGCTAGAGACACCGGTCGGGAAAAACTGTTTTTT. It encodes CSARDTGREKLFF.